The present TCR beta chain was sequenced within a study of monozygotic twins with inflammatory bowel disease. Donors gave about 2.5 ml of blood apiece. Study findings and constraints: TCRbeta inverse Simpson diversity was decreased in IBD patients versus healthy co-twins.

Worth noting for this clonotype: The antigen remains undetermined.

The RNA usage for each TCR library was around 3,600 ng of total RNA. Template-switch reactions added UMIs with a 6-nucleotide sample barcode. Following a re-call of the 5' RACE reads, TCRdb has one entry per CDR3 protein and lacks DNA. Its clone listing holds 95,000 to 110,000 distinct CDR3 sequences. This CDR3 has 16 residues. Germline V lookup: CDR1 MNHEY, CDR2 SMNVEV (reference sequence). The sequenced sample was blood. The J gene is TRBJ2-2, the V gene TRBV27; without DNA, the TCRdb call of TRBD1 cannot be checked. The sequence was obtained from a human donor with ulcerative colitis or Crohn's disease, or a healthy co-twin of an affected twin (not recorded which). The CDR3 region is CASSYTGTGGFGELFF.